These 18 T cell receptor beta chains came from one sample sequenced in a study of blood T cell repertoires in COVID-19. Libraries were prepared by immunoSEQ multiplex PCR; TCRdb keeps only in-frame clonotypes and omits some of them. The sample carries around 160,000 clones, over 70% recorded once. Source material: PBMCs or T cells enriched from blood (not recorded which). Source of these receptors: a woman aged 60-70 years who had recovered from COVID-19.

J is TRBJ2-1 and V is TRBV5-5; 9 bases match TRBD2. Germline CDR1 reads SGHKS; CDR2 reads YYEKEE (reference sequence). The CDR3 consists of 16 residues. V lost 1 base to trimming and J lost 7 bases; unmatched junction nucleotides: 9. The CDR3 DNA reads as TGTGCCAGCAGCTTGAGGCTAGCGGGACCGAATAATGAGCAGTTCTTC. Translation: CASSLRLAGPNNEQFF.

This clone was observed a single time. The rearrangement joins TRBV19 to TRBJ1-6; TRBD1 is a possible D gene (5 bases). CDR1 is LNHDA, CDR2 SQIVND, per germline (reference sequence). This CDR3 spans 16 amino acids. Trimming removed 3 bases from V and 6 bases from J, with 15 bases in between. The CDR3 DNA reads TGTGCCAGTAGTATTGGGGCCCGCACCCCTAATTCACCCCTCCACTTT. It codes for CASSIGARTPNSPLHF.

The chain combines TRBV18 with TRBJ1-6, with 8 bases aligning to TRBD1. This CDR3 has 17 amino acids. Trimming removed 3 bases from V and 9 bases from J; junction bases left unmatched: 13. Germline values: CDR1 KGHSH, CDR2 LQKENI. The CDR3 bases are TGTGCCAGCTCACCCCAGAATCAGGGGGCTGTGGGTTCACCCCTCCACTTT. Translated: CASSPQNQGAVGSPLHF.

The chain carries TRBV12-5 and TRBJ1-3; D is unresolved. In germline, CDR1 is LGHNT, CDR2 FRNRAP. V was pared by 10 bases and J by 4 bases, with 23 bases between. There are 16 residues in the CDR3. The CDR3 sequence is CATSMGRGSSGNTIYF. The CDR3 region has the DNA TGTGCTACCTCAATGGGTCGGGGATCGTCAGGAAACACCATATATTTT.

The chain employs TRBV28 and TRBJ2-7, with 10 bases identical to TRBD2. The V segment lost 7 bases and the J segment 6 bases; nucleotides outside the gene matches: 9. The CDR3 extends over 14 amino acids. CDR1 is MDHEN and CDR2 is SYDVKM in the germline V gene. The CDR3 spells CASTPGLAILEQYF. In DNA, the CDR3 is TGTGCCAGCACGCCGGGACTAGCGATTCTCGAGCAGTACTTC.

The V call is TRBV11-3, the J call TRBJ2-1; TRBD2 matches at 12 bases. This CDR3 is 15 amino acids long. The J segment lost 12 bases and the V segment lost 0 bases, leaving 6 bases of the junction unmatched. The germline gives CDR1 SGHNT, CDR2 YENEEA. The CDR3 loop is CASSLETSGGHRQFF. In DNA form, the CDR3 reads TGTGCCAGCAGCTTAGAAACTAGCGGGGGGCACCGGCAGTTCTTC.

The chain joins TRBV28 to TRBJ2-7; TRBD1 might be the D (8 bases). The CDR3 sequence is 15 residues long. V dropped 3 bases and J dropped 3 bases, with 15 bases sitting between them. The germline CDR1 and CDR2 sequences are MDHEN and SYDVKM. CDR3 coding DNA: TGTGCCAGCAGTTTGACGGACAGGGAGGGCTACGAGCAGTACTTC. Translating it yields CASSLTDREGYEQYF. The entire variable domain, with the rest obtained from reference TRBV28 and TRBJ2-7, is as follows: DVKVTQSSRYLVKRTGEKVFLECVQDMDHENMFWYRQDPGLGLRLIYFSYDVKMKEKGDIPEGYSVSREKKERFSLILESASTNQTSMYLCASSLTDREGYEQYFGPGTRLTVT.

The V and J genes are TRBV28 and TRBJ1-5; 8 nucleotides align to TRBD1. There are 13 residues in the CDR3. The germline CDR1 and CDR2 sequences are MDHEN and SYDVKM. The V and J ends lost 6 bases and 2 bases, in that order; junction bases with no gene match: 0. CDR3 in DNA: TGTGCCAGCAGGACAGGGGGCAATCAGCCCCAGCATTTT. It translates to CASRTGGNQPQHF. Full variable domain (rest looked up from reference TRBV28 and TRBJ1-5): DVKVTQSSRYLVKRTGEKVFLECVQDMDHENMFWYRQDPGLGLRLIYFSYDVKMKEKGDIPEGYSVSREKKERFSLILESASTNQTSMYLCASRTGGNQPQHFGDGTRLSIL.

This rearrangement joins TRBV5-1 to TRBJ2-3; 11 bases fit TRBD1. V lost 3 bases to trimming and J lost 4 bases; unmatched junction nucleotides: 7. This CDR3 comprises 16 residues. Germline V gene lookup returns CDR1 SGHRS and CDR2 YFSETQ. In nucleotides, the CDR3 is TGCGCCAGCAGCTCGGACAGGGGGCGCAGGGCAGATACGCAGTATTTT. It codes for CASSSDRGRRADTQYF.

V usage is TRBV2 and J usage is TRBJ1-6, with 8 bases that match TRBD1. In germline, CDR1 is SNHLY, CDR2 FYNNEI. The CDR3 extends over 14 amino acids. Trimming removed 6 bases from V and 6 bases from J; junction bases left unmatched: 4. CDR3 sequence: CASSGQGGNSPLHF. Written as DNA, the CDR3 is TGTGCCAGCAGCGGACAGGGAGGTAATTCACCCCTCCACTTT.

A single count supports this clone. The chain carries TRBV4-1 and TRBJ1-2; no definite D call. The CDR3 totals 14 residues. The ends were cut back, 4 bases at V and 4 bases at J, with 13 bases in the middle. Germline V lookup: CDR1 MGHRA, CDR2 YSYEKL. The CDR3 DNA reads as TGCGCCAGCAGCCCCCCCCGGAGCTCCTATGGCTACACCTTC. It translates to CASSPPRSSYGYTF.

CDR3: CASSIGAAGAPTAEQFF. CDR3 DNA sequence: TGTGCCAGTAGTATAGGTGCAGCGGGGGCCCCAACGGCGGAGCAGTTCTTC. The J gene is TRBJ2-1, the V gene TRBV19; 8 positions agree with TRBD2. The J segment lost 10 bases and the V segment lost 1 base, leaving 15 bases of the junction unmatched. In germline, CDR1 is LNHDA, CDR2 SQIVND (reference sequence). The CDR3 is made up of 17 amino acids.

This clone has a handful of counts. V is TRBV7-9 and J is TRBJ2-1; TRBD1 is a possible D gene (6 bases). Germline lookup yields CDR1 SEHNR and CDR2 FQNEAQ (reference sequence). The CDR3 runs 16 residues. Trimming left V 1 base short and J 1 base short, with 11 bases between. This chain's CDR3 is CASSLGTGFSYNEQFF. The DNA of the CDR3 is TGTGCCAGCAGCTTAGGAACAGGGTTTTCCTACAATGAGCAGTTCTTC.

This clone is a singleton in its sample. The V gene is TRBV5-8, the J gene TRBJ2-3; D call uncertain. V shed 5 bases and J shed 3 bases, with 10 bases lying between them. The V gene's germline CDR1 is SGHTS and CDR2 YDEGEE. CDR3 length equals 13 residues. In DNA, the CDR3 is TGTGCCAGCAGTTTCCAGGAAACAGATACGCAGTATTTT. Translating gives CASSFQETDTQYF. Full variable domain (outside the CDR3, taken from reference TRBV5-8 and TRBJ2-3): EAGVTQSPTHLIKTRGQQATLRCSPISGHTSVYWYQQALGLGLQFLLWYDEGEERNRGNFPPRFSGRQFPNYSSELNVNALELEDSALYLCASSFQETDTQYFGPGTRLTVL.

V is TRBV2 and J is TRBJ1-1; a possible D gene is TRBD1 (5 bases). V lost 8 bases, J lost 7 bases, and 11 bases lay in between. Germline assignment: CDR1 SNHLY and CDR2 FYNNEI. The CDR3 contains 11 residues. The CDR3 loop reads CASVREIEAFF. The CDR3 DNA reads TGTGCCAGCGTCAGGGAAATTGAAGCTTTCTTT.

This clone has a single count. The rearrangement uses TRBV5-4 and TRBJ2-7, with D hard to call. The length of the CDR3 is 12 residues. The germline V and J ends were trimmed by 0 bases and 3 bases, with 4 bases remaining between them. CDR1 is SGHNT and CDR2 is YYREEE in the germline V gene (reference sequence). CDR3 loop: CASSLDRYEQYF. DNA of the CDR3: TGTGCCAGCAGCTTGGATCGCTACGAGCAGTACTTC.

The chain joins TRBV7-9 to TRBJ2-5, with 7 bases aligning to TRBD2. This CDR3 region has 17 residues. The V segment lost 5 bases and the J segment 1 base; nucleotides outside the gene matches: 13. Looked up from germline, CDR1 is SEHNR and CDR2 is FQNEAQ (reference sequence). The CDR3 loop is CASSPPWGRASQETQYF. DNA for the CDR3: TGTGCCAGCAGCCCGCCCTGGGGGAGGGCCTCCCAAGAGACCCAGTACTTC.

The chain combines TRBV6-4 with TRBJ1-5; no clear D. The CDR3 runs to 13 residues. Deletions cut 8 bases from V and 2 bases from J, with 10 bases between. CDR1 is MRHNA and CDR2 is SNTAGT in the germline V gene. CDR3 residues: CASRDIRNQPQHF. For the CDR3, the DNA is TGTGCCAGCCGAGACATCCGCAATCAGCCCCAGCATTTT.